This T cell receptor beta chain was captured by sequencing in a study of T cell repertoires in cytomegalovirus infection. Study information: Matching HLA type, along with CMV infection, was indicated by public TCR beta signatures.

TCRdb reprocessed the reads with MiXCR, giving one entry per CDR3 protein. In the table there are about 180,000 distinct CDR3 sequences, roughly 22% of which are singletons. General observations from the study: CMV-specific HLA-C-restricted TCR beta clonotypes dominated the ex vivo response. Cumulative frequency (of public TCR beta family members) identified carriers of CMV plus the relevant HLA.

This clonotype was seen only a few times. Antigen: not known. The ends were cut back, 3 bases at V and 6 bases at J, with 8 bases in the middle. The CDR3 consists of 12 residues. Germline CDR1 reads SGHTA; CDR2 reads FQGNSA. V is TRBV7-2 and J is TRBJ1-1, with D maybe TRBD1 (6 bases). The sequence came from a human donor in good health (CMV status not recorded). Some clones in this sample may be carry-over from other donors' samples. The sequencing here drew on CD8+ T cells from cultured PBMCs, taken from culture after CMV antigen stimulation. The CDR3 is CASSFGQPEAFF. The CDR3, as DNA: TGTGCCAGCAGCTTCGGACAGCCTGAAGCTTTCTTT.